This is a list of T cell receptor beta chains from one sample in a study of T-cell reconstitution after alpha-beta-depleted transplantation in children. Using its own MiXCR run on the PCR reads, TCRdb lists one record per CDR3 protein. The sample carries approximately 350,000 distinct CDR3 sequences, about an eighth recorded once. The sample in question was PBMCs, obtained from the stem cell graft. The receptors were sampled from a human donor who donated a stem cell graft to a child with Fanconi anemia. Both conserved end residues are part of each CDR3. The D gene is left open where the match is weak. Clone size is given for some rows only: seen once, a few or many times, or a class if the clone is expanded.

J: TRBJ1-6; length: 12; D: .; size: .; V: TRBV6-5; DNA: TGTGCCAGCAACCGGTATAATTCACCCCTCCACTTT; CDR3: CASNRYNSPLHF
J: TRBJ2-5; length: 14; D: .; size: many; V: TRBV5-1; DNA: TGCGCCAGCAGCTTCTTACTACCCCAAGAGACCCAGTACTTC; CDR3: CASSFLLPQETQYF
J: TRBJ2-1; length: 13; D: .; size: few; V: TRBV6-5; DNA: TGTGCCAGCAGTTACGGCGGGGCAAATGAGCAGTTCTTC; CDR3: CASSYGGANEQFF
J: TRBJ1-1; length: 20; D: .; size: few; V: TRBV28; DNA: TGTGCCAGCAGTTTATTCAAACCTGCCCGGGGAAGGTGGGAGGGTGAAGAAGCTTTCTTT; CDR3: CASSLFKPARGRWEGEEAFF
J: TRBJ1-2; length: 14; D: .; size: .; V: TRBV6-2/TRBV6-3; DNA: TGTGCCAGCGGCGCACGGCAACCAAAGTGGGGCTACACCTTC; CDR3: CASGARQPKWGYTF
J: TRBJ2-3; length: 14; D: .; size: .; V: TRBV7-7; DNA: TGTGCTAGCAGCTCCGACTCCCTAGCAGATACGCAGTATTTT; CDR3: CASSSDSLADTQYF
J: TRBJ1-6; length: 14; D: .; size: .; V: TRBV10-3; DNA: TGTGCCATCAGTGAGTCCGGTGGTAGTTCACCCCTCCACTTT; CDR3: CAISESGGSSPLHF
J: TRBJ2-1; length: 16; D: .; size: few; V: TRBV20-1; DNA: TGCAGTGCTAGTCCCAACAAGAGACGAACCTACAATGAGCAGTTCTTC; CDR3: CSASPNKRRTYNEQFF
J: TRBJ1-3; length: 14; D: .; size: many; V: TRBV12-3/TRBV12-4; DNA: TGTGCCAGCGTGGAGGGGAGCTCTGGAAACACCATATATTTT; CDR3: CASVEGSSGNTIYF
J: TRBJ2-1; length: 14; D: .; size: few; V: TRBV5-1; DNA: TGCGCCAGCAGTCTACTCCGGGACACCAATGAGCAGTTCTTC; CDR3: CASSLLRDTNEQFF
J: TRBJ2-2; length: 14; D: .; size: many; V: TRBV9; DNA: TGTGCCAGCAGCGCAGGGGCGAACACCGGGGAGCTGTTTTTT; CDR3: CASSAGANTGELFF
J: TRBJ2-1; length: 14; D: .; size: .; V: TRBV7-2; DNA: TGTGCCAGCAGCTTAGCCCCCAGGGGCAATGAGCAGTTCTTC; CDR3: CASSLAPRGNEQFF
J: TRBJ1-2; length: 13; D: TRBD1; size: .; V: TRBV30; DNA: TGTGCCTGGTATACAGGGGGCAACTATGGCTACACCTTC; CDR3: CAWYTGGNYGYTF
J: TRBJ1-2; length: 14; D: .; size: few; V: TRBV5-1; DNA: TGCGCCAGCAGCTCTATGGACAGAAACTATGGCTACACCTTC; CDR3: CASSSMDRNYGYTF
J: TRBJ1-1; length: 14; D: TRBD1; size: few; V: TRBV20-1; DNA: TGCAGTGCTAGAGGGGCACAGGGGGCTACTGAAGCTTTCTTT; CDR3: CSARGAQGATEAFF
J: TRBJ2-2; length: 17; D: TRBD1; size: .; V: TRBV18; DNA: TGTGCCAGCTCAATCGATCTCCGGGACAGAAACACCGGGGAGCTGTTTTTT; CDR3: CASSIDLRDRNTGELFF
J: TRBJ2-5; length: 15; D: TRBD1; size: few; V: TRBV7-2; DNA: TGTGCCAGCAGCTTTACGACAGGGACCCCGGTGACCCAGTACTTC; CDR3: CASSFTTGTPVTQYF
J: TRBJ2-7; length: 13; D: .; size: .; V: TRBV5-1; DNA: TGCGCCAGCAGCATCACGTCCGGTTACGAGCAGTACTTC; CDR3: CASSITSGYEQYF
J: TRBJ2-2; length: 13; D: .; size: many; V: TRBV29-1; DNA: TGCAGCGCCGAGAGGGAGAACACCGGGGAGCTGTTTTTT; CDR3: CSAERENTGELFF
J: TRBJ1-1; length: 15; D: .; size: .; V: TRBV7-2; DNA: TGTGCCAGCAGCCCCTTGTCCGGGTATGGCACTGAAGCTTTCTTT; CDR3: CASSPLSGYGTEAFF
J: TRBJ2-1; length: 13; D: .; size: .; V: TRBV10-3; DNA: TGTGCCATCAGTGAGTTGGGACCCAGCCAAAAGTTCTTC; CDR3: CAISELGPSQKFF
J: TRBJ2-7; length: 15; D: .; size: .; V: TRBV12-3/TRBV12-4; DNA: TGTGCCAGCAGTTTGGGAGCGGGCCCTCTCTACGAGCAGTACTTC; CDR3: CASSLGAGPLYEQYF
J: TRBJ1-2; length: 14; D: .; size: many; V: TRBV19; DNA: TGTGCCAGTGAGACCGGACTCGGTTACAATGGCTACACCTTC; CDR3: CASETGLGYNGYTF
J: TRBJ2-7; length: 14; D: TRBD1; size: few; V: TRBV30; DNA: TGTGCCTGGAGTATGGGACAGGGGAACCACGAGCAGTACTTC; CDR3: CAWSMGQGNHEQYF
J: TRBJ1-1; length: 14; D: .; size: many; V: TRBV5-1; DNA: TGCGCCAGCAGCGGAACAGGGAGTCCGGCTGAAGCCTTCTTT; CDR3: CASSGTGSPAEAFF
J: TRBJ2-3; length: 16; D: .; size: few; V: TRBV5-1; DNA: TGCGCCAGCAGCTTGTTCGGGGGCGCGGGCACAGATACGCAGTATTTT; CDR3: CASSLFGGAGTDTQYF
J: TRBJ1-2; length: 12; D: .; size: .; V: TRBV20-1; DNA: TGCAGTGCTAGTAAGGACGGGTATGGCTACACCTTC; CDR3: CSASKDGYGYTF
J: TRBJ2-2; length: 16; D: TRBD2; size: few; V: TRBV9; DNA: TGTGCCAGCAGCGCGGGACTAGGGGCGAACACCGGGGAGCTGTTTTTT; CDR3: CASSAGLGANTGELFF
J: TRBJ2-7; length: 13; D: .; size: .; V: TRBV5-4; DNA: TGTGCCAGCAGCAGGCGGGGTTCCTACGAGCAGTACTTC; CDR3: CASSRRGSYEQYF
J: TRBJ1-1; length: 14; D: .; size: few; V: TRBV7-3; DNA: TGTGCCAGCAGCTTGAATGGAATCTCTGCTGAAGCTTTCTTT; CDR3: CASSLNGISAEAFF
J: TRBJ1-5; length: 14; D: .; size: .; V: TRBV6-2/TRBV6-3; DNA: TGTGCCAGCAGCCCGGCCCAGGGCAATCAGCCCCGGCATTTT; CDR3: CASSPAQGNQPRHF
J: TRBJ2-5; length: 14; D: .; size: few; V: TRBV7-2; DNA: TGTGCCAGCAGCTTAGATTGGGGTAAAGAGACCCAGTACTTC; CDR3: CASSLDWGKETQYF
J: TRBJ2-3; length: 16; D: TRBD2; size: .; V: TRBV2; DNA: TGTGCCTCGGGCGGGAGACTGGCGGCCGGCACAGATACGCAGTATTTT; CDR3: CASGGRLAAGTDTQYF
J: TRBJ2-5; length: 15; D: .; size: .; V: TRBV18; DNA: TGTGCCAGCTCGTCCTCAGCCTCAGGGGGGGAGACCCAGTACTTC; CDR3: CASSSSASGGETQYF
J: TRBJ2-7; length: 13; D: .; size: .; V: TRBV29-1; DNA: TGCAGCGTTCAGATCTCACAGGGCAACGAGCAGTACTTC; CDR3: CSVQISQGNEQYF
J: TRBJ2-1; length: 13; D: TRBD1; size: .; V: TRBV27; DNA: TGTGCCAGCAGCCGGGGACAGGAGGATGAGCAGTTCTTC; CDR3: CASSRGQEDEQFF
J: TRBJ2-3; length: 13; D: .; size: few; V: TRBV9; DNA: TGTGCCAGCAGCGTAGCTCCGGGGGATACGCAGTATTTT; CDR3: CASSVAPGDTQYF
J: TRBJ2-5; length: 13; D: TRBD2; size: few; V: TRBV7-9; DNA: TGTGCCAGCATACTAGCGGGGGAAGAGACCCAGTACTTC; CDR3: CASILAGEETQYF
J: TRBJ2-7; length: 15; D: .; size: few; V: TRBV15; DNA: TGTGCCACCAGCAGACCTAAACTGGGCGGCTACGAGCAGTACTTC; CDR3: CATSRPKLGGYEQYF
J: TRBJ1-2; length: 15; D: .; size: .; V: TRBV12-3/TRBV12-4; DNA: TGTGCCAGCACCGAAAGGGGTTCGGGTAACTATGGCTACACCTTC; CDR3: CASTERGSGNYGYTF
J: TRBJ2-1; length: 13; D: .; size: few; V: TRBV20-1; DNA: TGCAGTGCAACCGCACAACTAGCCAGTGTGCAGTTCTTC; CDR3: CSATAQLASVQFF
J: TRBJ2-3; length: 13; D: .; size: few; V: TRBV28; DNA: TGTGCCAGCAGTCACCCTAGCACAGATACGCAGTATTTT; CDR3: CASSHPSTDTQYF
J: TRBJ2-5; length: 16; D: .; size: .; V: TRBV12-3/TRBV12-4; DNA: TGTGCCAGCAGCAGATCTGACAGAGAAACGGGGGAGACCCAGTACTTC; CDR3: CASSRSDRETGETQYF
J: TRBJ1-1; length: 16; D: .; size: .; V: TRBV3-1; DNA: TGTGCCAGCAGCCCCCTAGGGAGGGTTAGGAATACTGAAGCTTTCTTT; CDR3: CASSPLGRVRNTEAFF
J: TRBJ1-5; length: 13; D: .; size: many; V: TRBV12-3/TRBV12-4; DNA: TGTGCCAGCAGTTGGGGTAGCAATCAGCCCCAGCATTTT; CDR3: CASSWGSNQPQHF